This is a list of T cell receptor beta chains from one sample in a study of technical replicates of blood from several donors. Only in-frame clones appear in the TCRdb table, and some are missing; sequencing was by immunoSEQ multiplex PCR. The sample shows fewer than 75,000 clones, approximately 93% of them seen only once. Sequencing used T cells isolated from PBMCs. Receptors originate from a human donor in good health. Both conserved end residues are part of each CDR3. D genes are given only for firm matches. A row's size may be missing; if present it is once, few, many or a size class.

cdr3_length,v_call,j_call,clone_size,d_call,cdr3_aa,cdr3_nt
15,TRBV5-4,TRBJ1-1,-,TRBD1,CASSLGTGGRTEAFF,TGTGCCAGCAGCTTGGGGACAGGGGGCAGGACTGAAGCTTTCTTT
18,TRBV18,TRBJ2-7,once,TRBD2,CASSPAGLIAGGVDEQYF,TGTGCCAGCTCACCAGCCGGCTTAATAGCGGGAGGGGTCGACGAGCAGTACTTC
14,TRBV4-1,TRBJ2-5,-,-,CASSQAVYQETQYF,TGCGCCAGCAGCCAAGCAGTGTACCAAGAGACCCAGTACTTC
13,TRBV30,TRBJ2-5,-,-,CAWGQGSGETQYF,TGTGCCTGGGGTCAGGGGTCTGGGGAGACCCAGTACTTC
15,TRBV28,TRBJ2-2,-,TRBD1,CASRDRGQVTGELFF,TGTGCCAGCAGAGACAGGGGGCAAGTAACCGGGGAGCTGTTTTTT
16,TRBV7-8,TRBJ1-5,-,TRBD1,CASSLAQDRDYQPQHF,TGTGCCAGCAGCTTAGCCCAGGACAGGGATTATCAGCCCCAGCATTTT
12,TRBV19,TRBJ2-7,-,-,CASSIVGAEQYF,TGTGCCAGTAGTATCGTAGGGGCCGAGCAGTACTTC
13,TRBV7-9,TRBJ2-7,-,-,CASSLGDIWEQYF,TGTGCCAGCAGCTTAGGGGACATCTGGGAGCAGTACTTC
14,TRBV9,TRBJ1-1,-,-,CASSVVLYGGEAFF,TGTGCCAGCAGCGTAGTGTTGTACGGGGGGGAAGCTTTCTTT
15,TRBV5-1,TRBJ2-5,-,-,CASSWQGGRQETQYF,TGCGCCAGCAGCTGGCAGGGAGGAAGGCAAGAGACCCAGTACTTC
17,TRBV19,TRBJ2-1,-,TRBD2,CASSMITGTSGYNEQFF,TGTGCCAGTAGTATGATCACCGGGACTAGCGGGTACAATGAGCAGTTCTTC
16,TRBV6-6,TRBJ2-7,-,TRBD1,CASSYGGGTGFHEQYF,TGTGCCAGCAGTTACGGAGGCGGGACAGGGTTCCACGAGCAGTACTTC
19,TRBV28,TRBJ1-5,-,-,CASSFTTGDLFYSNQPQHF,TGTGCCAGCAGTTTCACGACAGGTGACCTCTTTTATAGCAATCAGCCCCAGCATTTT
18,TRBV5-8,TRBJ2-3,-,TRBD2,CASSLVLAGGKSTDTQYF,TGTGCCAGCAGCTTGGTACTAGCGGGAGGGAAAAGCACAGATACGCAGTATTTT
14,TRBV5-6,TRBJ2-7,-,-,CASSFAGDVYEQYF,TGTGCCAGCAGCTTTGCAGGGGACGTCTACGAGCAGTACTTC
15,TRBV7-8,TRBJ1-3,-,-,CASSITGGSGNTIYF,TGTGCCAGCAGCATTACGGGGGGCTCTGGAAACACCATATATTTT
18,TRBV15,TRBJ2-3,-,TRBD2,CATSRGASGEQRTDTQYF,TGTGCCACCAGCAGAGGGGCTAGCGGGGAGCAACGCACAGATACGCAGTATTTT
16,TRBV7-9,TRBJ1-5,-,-,CASSLGGWGGNQPQHF,TGTGCCAGCAGCTTGGGTGGTTGGGGGGGCAATCAGCCCCAGCATTTT
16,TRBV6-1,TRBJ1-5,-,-,CASSETSNRPYQPQHF,TGTGCCAGCAGTGAAACATCGAACAGGCCCTATCAGCCCCAGCATTTT
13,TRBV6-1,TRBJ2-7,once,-,CASRRQTGYEQYF,TGTGCCAGCAGGAGACAGACAGGCTACGAGCAGTACTTC
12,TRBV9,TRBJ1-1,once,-,CASSDLQGRDFF,TGTGCCAGCAGCGATCTACAGGGACGGGATTTCTTT
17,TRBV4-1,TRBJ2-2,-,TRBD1,CASSQGKGARDTGELFF,TGCGCCAGCAGCCAAGGCAAGGGGGCTCGGGACACCGGGGAGCTGTTTTTT
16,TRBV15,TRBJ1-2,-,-,CATSREQGYDPLGYTF,TGTGCCACCAGCAGAGAGCAGGGCTACGATCCCCTTGGCTACACCTTC
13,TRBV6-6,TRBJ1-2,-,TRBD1,CASRPGQGQGYTF,TGTGCCAGTCGACCGGGACAGGGGCAAGGCTACACCTTC
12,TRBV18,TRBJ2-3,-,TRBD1,CASSDRADTQYF,TGTGCCAGCTCGGACAGGGCCGATACGCAGTATTTT
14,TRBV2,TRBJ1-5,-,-,CASSGRVSNQPQHF,TGTGCTAGCAGTGGGAGGGTCAGCAATCAGCCCCAGCATTTT
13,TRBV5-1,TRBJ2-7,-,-,CASSSDRFYEQYF,TGCGCCAGCAGCTCGGACAGATTCTACGAGCAGTACTTC
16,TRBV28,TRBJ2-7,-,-,CASSPTGKLNSYEQYF,TGTGCCAGCAGTCCGACCGGGAAACTCAATTCCTACGAGCAGTACTTC
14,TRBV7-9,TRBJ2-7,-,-,CASSLALLAGEQYF,TGTGCCAGCAGCTTAGCGTTGCTAGCAGGAGAGCAGTACTTC
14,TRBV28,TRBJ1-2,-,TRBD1,CASSSLRGRIGYTF,TGTGCCAGCAGTTCCCTCAGGGGGCGCATAGGCTACACCTTC
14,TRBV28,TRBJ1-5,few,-,CASKPSGHWQPQHF,TGTGCCAGCAAGCCTTCAGGTCACTGGCAGCCCCAGCATTTT
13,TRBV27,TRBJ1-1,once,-,CASSLLLAGEAFF,TGTGCCAGCAGTTTACTCCTTGCGGGTGAAGCTTTCTTT
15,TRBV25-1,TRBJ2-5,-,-,CASSELVGVGETQYF,TGTGCCAGCAGTGAATTGGTGGGAGTAGGCGAGACCCAGTACTTC
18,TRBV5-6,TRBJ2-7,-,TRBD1,CASSSLEDGTGVRYEQYF,TGTGCCAGCAGCTCTCTCGAAGACGGGACAGGGGTACGCTACGAGCAGTACTTC
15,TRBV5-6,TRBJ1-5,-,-,CASSLGGNRAQPQHF,TGTGCCAGCAGCTTGGGAGGCAACAGGGCTCAGCCCCAGCATTTT
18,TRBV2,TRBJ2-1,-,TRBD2,CASSESGAAREHHNEQFF,TGTGCCAGCAGTGAGAGTGGGGCTGCGCGGGAGCACCACAATGAGCAGTTCTTC
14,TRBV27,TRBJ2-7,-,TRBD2,CASSPGTSYYEQYF,TGTGCCAGCAGTCCCGGGACTAGCTATTACGAGCAGTACTTC
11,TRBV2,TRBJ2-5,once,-,CASSVGETQYF,TGTGCCAGCAGTGTCGGAGAGACCCAGTACTTC
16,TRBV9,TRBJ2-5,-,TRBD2,CASSVGLAGGHETQYF,TGTGCCAGCAGCGTAGGGCTAGCGGGGGGGCACGAGACCCAGTACTTC
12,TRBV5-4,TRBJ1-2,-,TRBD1,CASSLGGTVYTF,TGTGCCAGCAGCTTAGGAGGGACAGTCTACACCTTC
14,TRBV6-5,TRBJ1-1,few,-,CASTTSGGTRVAFF,TGTGCCAGCACCACATCGGGCGGGACCAGAGTAGCTTTCTTT
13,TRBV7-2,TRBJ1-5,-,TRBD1,CASSSQGAQPQHF,TGTGCCAGCAGCTCCCAGGGGGCCCAGCCCCAGCATTTT
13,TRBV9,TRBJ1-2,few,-,CANQKRVNYGYTF,TGTGCCAACCAGAAACGGGTCAACTATGGCTACACCTTC
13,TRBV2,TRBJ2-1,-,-,CASSETQYNEQFF,TGTGCCAGCAGTGAGACACAGTACAATGAGCAGTTCTTC
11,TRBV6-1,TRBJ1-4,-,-,CASIRGEKLFF,TGTGCCAGCATTCGAGGGGAAAAACTGTTTTTT
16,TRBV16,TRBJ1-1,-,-,CASSPLVRTGFTEAFF,TGTGCCAGCAGCCCTTTAGTCCGGACGGGATTCACTGAAGCTTTCTTT
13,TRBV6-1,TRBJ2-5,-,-,CASSADTQETQYF,TGTGCCAGCAGCGCAGACACCCAAGAGACCCAGTACTTC
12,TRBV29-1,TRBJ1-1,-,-,CSVDGGDTEAFF,TGCAGCGTTGACGGCGGGGACACTGAAGCTTTCTTT
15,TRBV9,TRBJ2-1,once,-,CASSVGPGSYNEQFF,TGTGCCAGCAGCGTAGGCCCGGGTTCCTACAATGAGCAGTTCTTC
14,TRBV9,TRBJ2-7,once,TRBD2,CASSVGVAGGEQYF,TGTGCCAGCAGCGTAGGGGTTGCGGGAGGCGAGCAGTACTTC
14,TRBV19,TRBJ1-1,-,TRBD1,CASRTGVPDTEAFF,TGTGCCAGTAGGACAGGGGTCCCGGACACTGAAGCTTTCTTT
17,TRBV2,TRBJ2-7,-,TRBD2,CASSRTSGRAIINEQYF,TGTGCCAGTTCCCGGACTAGCGGGAGGGCAATTATCAACGAGCAGTACTTC
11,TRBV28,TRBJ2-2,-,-,CLAQGAGELFF,TGCCTTGCTCAGGGCGCCGGGGAGCTGTTTTTT
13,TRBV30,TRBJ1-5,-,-,CAWSAGGNQPQHF,TGTGCCTGGAGCGCCGGGGGAAATCAGCCCCAGCATTTT
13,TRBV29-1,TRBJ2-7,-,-,CSVLAVGNYEQYF,TGCAGCGTATTAGCGGTCGGAAACTACGAGCAGTACTTC